A single TCR beta chain is shown here with its context. Its matching antigen is unknown. The source of the sample is a study of cytomegalovirus exposure and HLA in healthy donors. Findings and caveats of the study: The authors later linked a missense DCLRE1C variant to TCR beta V- and J-gene trimming. Overall, roughly 150 TCR beta chains were annotated as cytomegalovirus-associated.

13 Jbeta primers and 60 Vbeta primers were used for the PCR. Assay: immunoSEQ multiplex PCR; the TCRdb copy retains only in-frame clones and omits some. The repertoire holds about 160,000 clones, with approximately 80% as singletons. This CDR3 comprises 15 residues. V lost 0 bases and J 5 bases, leaving 11 bases between the germline ends. CDR1 SGHRS and CDR2 YFSETQ come from the germline V gene. The sample was PBMCs. The TCR was taken from a male donor in good health and CMV-seropositive. The chain carries TRBV5-1 and TRBJ2-2; D is perhaps TRBD2 (6 bases). In DNA, the CDR3 is TGCGCCAGCAGCTTGGACGGGAGTGGTACCGGGGAGCTGTTTTTT. Translated: CASSLDGSGTGELFF.